These T cell receptor beta chains were read from a single sample in a study of beta chain features in type 1 diabetes. Using immunoSEQ multiplex PCR, the repertoire was profiled, and TCRdb retains in-frame clones only, with some absent. The table has around 240,000 clones, around 9.6% seen once. The sequencing sample was made of naive CD4+ T cells from blood. The source of these receptors is a young woman in good health. The CDR3 runs from the conserved cysteine through the conserved F or W. The order of the fields is V gene, D gene, CDR3 protein. D genes are given only for firm matches.

v_gene: TRBV5-6
d_gene: -
CDR3aa: CASSPGEGYHLATQYF

v_gene: TRBV7-9
d_gene: TRBD2
CDR3aa: CASSPGTRRFTEQFF

v_gene: TRBV11-2
d_gene: TRBD1
CDR3aa: CASNSPGQMNTEAFF

v_gene: TRBV7-8
d_gene: -
CDR3aa: CASSLGHMGLRPDTQYF

v_gene: TRBV19
d_gene: TRBD1
CDR3aa: CASSNNRDRGETQYF

v_gene: TRBV11-3
d_gene: -
CDR3aa: CASSLVSGWHNEQFF

v_gene: TRBV19
d_gene: -
CDR3aa: CASSQTPSAIYEQYF

v_gene: TRBV9
d_gene: TRBD1
CDR3aa: CASSVDLQGAIQETQYF

v_gene: TRBV7-9
d_gene: -
CDR3aa: CASSFGSTDEQFF

v_gene: TRBV7-9
d_gene: -
CDR3aa: CASSLYRDTEAFF

v_gene: TRBV11-2
d_gene: -
CDR3aa: CASSLAGRLNEQFF